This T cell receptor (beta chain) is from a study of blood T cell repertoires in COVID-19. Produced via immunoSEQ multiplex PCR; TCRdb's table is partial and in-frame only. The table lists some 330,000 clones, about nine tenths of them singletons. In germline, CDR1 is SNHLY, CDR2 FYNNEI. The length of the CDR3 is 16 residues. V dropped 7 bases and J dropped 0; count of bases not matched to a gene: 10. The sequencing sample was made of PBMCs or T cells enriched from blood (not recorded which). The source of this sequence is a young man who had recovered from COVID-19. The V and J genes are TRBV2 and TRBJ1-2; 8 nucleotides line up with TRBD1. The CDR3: CASTIDPTGANYGYTF. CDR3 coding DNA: TGTGCCAGCACCATCGACCCGACAGGGGCTAACTATGGCTACACCTTC. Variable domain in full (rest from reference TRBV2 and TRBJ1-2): EPEVTQTPSHQVTQMGQEVILRCVPISNHLYFYWYRQILGQKVEFLVSFYNNEISEKSEIFDDQFSVERPDGSNFTLKIRSTKLEDSAMYFCASTIDPTGANYGYTFGSGTRLTVV.